What follows are 29 T cell receptor beta chains derived from one specimen sequenced in a study of Graves' ophthalmopathy and Graves' hyperthyroidism. TCR beta CDR3 regions were amplified from RNA transcripts. First-round RT-PCR employed HTBI primers, with a second-round multiplex PCR after it. MiXCR was run by TCRdb on the multiplex PCR reads, yielding one entry per CDR3 protein. The sample lists over a million distinct CDR3 sequences; 35% to 45% were seen once. The sequenced material came from peripheral blood or thyroid tissue (not recorded which). The receptors stem from an adult man with Graves' hyperthyroidism.

This chain connects TRBV6-6 to TRBJ2-7, with TRBD1 matching over 11 bases. With V trimmed by 2 bases and J by 4 bases, 4 bases remained unmatched. CDR3 size: 15 residues. CDR1 is MNHNY and CDR2 is SVGAGI in the germline V gene (reference sequence). The CDR3 is CASSYTGTGGYEQYF. The DNA for the CDR3 is TGTGCCAGCAGTTACACCGGGACAGGGGGGTACGAGCAGTACTTC.

The sample holds one count of this clonotype. The CDR3 loop is CASSVRDRPRETQYF. DNA for the CDR3: TGTGCCAGCAGCGTCCGGGACAGGCCTAGGGAGACCCAGTACTTC. The chain combines TRBV25-1 with TRBJ2-5; 8 bases are a match to TRBD1. Germline lookup yields CDR1 MGHDK and CDR2 SYGVNS. The CDR3 is 15 residues long. V gave up 6 bases and J gave up 5 bases; unmatched junction bases: 11. Full variable domain (rest looked up from reference TRBV25-1 and TRBJ2-5): EADIYQTPRYLVIGTGKKITLECSQTMGHDKMYWYQQDPGMELHLIHYSYGVNSTEKGDLSSESTVSRIRTEHFPLTLESARPSHTSQYLCASSVRDRPRETQYFGPGTRLLVL.

This clonotype was observed many times. This clone may be a read error of a much larger clone one base away. The chain employs TRBV7-7 and TRBJ2-5; no reliable D call. Germline V lookup: CDR1 SSHAT, CDR2 FNYEAQ (reference sequence). The CDR3 is 13 amino acids. The V end lost 2 bases, the J end lost 0 bases, and 4 bases lay between the germline ends. The CDR3 region is CASSLQDQETQYF. The CDR3, as DNA: TGTGCCAGCAGCTTACAGGACCAAGAGACCCAGTACTTC.

The chain links TRBV14 to TRBJ2-1; the match to TRBD2 covers 14 bases. The length of the CDR3 is 15 residues. The V gene end was trimmed by 3 bases and the J gene end by 9 bases; junction bases not matched to a gene: 4. Germline CDR1 is SGHDN and CDR2 is FVKESK. CDR3 nucleotides: TGTGCCAGCAGCCAGACTAGCGGGAGGGCCGGTGAGCAGTTCTTC. Its translation: CASSQTSGRAGEQFF.

The chain employs TRBV2 and TRBJ2-7; 7 bases align to TRBD2. The V gene end was trimmed by 8 bases and the J gene end by 6 bases; junction bases not matched to a gene: 7. This CDR3 comprises 12 residues. Germline CDR1 SNHLY, CDR2 FYNNEI. The CDR3 spells CASVRLAPEQYF. The CDR3 bases are TGTGCCAGCGTTAGACTAGCACCCGAGCAGTACTTC. The complete variable domain, with remaining parts taken from reference TRBV2 and TRBJ2-7, reads EPEVTQTPSHQVTQMGQEVILRCVPISNHLYFYWYRQILGQKVEFLVSFYNNEISEKSEIFDDQFSVERPDGSNFTLKIRSTKLEDSAMYFCASVRLAPEQYFGPGTRLTVT.

V and J are TRBV12-3 or TRBV12-4 and TRBJ2-2; 7 nucleotides agree with TRBD2. The V segment lost 1 base and the J segment 1 base; nucleotides outside the gene matches: 3. CDR3 length: 16 residues. The CDR3 DNA sequence: TGTGCCAGCAGTTTAGAAGTAGCGGGGAACACCGGGGAGCTGTTTTTT. This gives the protein CASSLEVAGNTGELFF.

V usage is TRBV20-1 and J usage is TRBJ2-6; 10 bases line up with TRBD2. CDR1 and CDR2 (germline): DFQATT, SNEGSKA (reference sequence). The V and J ends lost 0 bases and 0 bases, in that order; junction bases with no gene match: 5. The CDR3 runs to 18 residues. The CDR3 region has the DNA TGCAGTGCTAGAGATTCCCCTAGCGGGGGCTCTGGGGCCAACGTCCTGACTTTC. Amino acids: CSARDSPSGGSGANVLTF.

This clonotype was detected many times. In DNA form, the CDR3 reads TGCGCCAGCAGCCAAGTTTCCACGGGCCGGGGAGAAGGCTACACCTTC. Amino acids: CASSQVSTGRGEGYTF. The chain combines TRBV4-1 with TRBJ1-2, with D unclear. V lost 1 base and J lost 8, with 20 bases in between. The CDR3 loop spans 16 amino acids. Germline values: CDR1 MGHRA, CDR2 YSYEKL.

The table lists this clonotype with many counts. The chain recombines TRBV2 with TRBJ2-7; 9 nucleotides line up with TRBD2. The J segment lost 5 bases and the V segment lost 6 bases, leaving 8 bases of the junction unmatched. Germline V lookup: CDR1 SNHLY, CDR2 FYNNEI. CDR3 size: 14 residues. The CDR3 is CASRAAGGPNEQYF. The CDR3 DNA follows: TGTGCCAGCAGGGCGGCGGGAGGGCCGAACGAGCAGTACTTC.

This clonotype was picked up many times. The rearrangement links TRBV7-9 to TRBJ1-4; perhaps TRBD1 as D (6 bases). This CDR3 is built from 15 residues. In germline, CDR1 is SEHNR, CDR2 FQNEAQ (reference sequence). The V end was cut by 6 bases, the J end by 4 bases, with 15 bases between. The CDR3 DNA sequence: TGTGCCAGCAGTACCAACAGGGCAATTAATGAAAAACTGTTTTTT. Protein product: CASSTNRAINEKLFF.

This clonotype has ten or more counts. The chain employs TRBV2 and TRBJ2-7; 7 nucleotides agree with TRBD1. The CDR3 spans 13 residues. Per germline, CDR1 SNHLY and CDR2 FYNNEI. V gave up 10 bases and J gave up 5 bases; unmatched junction bases: 11. CDR3 DNA: TGTGCCACCCGGGACAGAGCCGTCCACGAGCAGTACTTC. It is translated as CATRDRAVHEQYF.

This chain uses TRBV2 with TRBJ1-1; 10 bases align to TRBD1. Germline assignment: CDR1 SNHLY and CDR2 FYNNEI. Trimming removed 7 bases from V and 1 base from J; junction bases left unmatched: 3. This CDR3 is built from 14 residues. In DNA form, the CDR3 reads TGTGCCAGCATCTGGGACAGGGGGAACACTGAAGCTTTCTTT. This translates into CASIWDRGNTEAFF.

The genes are TRBV12-3 or TRBV12-4 and TRBJ2-5, with 10 bases aligning to TRBD1. There are 14 residues in the CDR3. V shed 6 bases and J 3 bases; nucleotides not matched to a gene: 4. The DNA of the CDR3 is TGTGCCAGCAGGAAGACAGGGGGCGAAGAGACCCAGTACTTC. This translates into CASRKTGGEETQYF.

Turning to this clonotype: A much larger clone differs by one base, so this may be a read error. The CDR3 end shows no conserved phenylalanine or tryptophan, and so a read error is likely. The chain employs TRBV12-3 or TRBV12-4 and TRBJ1-1, with D maybe TRBD1 (5 bases). Trimming pared 1 base from V and 4 bases from J, leaving 13 bases between. The CDR3 is 15 amino acids. The CDR3, as DNA: TGTGCCAGCAGTTTAGAAGTAGGGGTAGGCACTGAAGCTTTCCTT. Protein product: CASSLEVGVGTEAFL.

Points on this clonotype: At one boundary the junction diverges from the germline segment, which might be a read error. This chain connects TRBV10-3 to TRBJ1-1; 7 nucleotides match TRBD1. The germline CDR1 and CDR2 sequences are ENHRY and SYGVKD. CDR3 size: 15 residues. The CDR3 region is CASSSHDRETAEAFF. CDR3 coding DNA: TGTGCCAGCAGTTCTCACGACAGGGAGACCGCTGAAGCTTTCTTT.

This chain uses TRBV25-1 with TRBJ1-1; D gene unclear. The ends were cut back, 6 bases at V and 6 bases at J, with 17 bases in the middle. Per the germline V gene, CDR1 is MGHDK and CDR2 is SYGVNS. This CDR3 contains 14 residues. Here the CDR3 reads CASSAGTRSSEAFF. DNA for the CDR3: TGTGCCAGCAGCGCCGGCACACGGAGCTCTGAAGCTTTCTTT.

The rearrangement uses TRBV20-1 and TRBJ2-2; no clear D gene. The CDR3 is 13 amino acids. Trimming pared 0 bases from V and 8 bases from J, leaving 10 bases between. Germline CDR1 reads DFQATT; CDR2 reads SNEGSKA (reference sequence). The CDR3 DNA reads as TGCAGTGCTAGAGATGAAAGGTCTGGGGAGCTGTTTTTT. It translates to CSARDERSGELFF.

This clonotype was observed at least ten times. CDR3 sequence reads: CASSVVSTGEAFF. In DNA form, the CDR3 reads TGTGCCAGCAGCGTAGTCAGCACAGGGGAAGCTTTCTTT. The chain couples TRBV9 to TRBJ1-1, with D tentatively TRBD1 (6 bases). The V gene's germline CDR1 is SGDLS and CDR2 YYNGEE. Trimming took 0 bases from V and 8 from J, leaving 11 bases between them. The CDR3 extends over 13 amino acids.

To note about this clonotype: An end of the junction differs from the germline gene, which may be a read error. The V and J genes are TRBV10-3 and TRBJ1-1; D unclear. CDR3 length equals 12 residues. The germline V gene encodes CDR1 ENHRY and CDR2 SYGVKD. For the CDR3, the DNA is TGTGCCATCAGTGAGAAGAACACTGGAGCTTTCTTT. Amino acids: CAISEKNTGAFF.

On this clonotype: This sequence may be a read error, since a much larger clone differs from it by one base. The chain is built from TRBV7-2 and TRBJ1-2; the D is unclear. This CDR3 is 13 amino acids long. Per germline, CDR1 SGHTA and CDR2 FQGNSA. CDR3 residues: CASSFLSESGYAF. Here the CDR3 DNA reads TGTGCCAGCAGCTTTTTATCAGAGAGCGGCTACGCCTTC.

The rearrangement uses TRBV5-1 and TRBJ1-6; tentatively, D is TRBD1 (6 bases). Trimming took 4 bases from V and 7 from J, leaving 21 bases between them. The CDR3 has 17 amino acids. The germline V gene encodes CDR1 SGHRS and CDR2 YFSETQ. The DNA for the CDR3 is TGCGCCAGCAGCCCTCCTGGGACTAGCGGGGGCAATTCACCCCTCCACTTT. Translated: CASSPPGTSGGNSPLHF.

In this sample, this clonotype turned up many times. J is TRBJ2-7 and V is TRBV5-1; TRBD1 matches 9 bases. Trimming cost V 4 bases and J 5 bases; bases outside gene matches: 10. Germline V gene data show CDR1 as SGHRS and CDR2 as YFSETQ. The CDR3 extends over 15 amino acids. The chain's CDR3 is CASSEPGTGNNEQYF. CDR3 nucleotide sequence: TGCGCCAGCAGCGAACCCGGGACAGGGAACAACGAGCAGTACTTC.

Ten or more counts support this clonotype. V is TRBV20-1 and J is TRBJ2-7, with 7 bases matching TRBD1. The J segment lost 2 bases and the V segment lost 5 bases, leaving 6 bases of the junction unmatched. The CDR3 consists of 13 residues. The germline CDR1 and CDR2 sequences are DFQATT and SNEGSKA (reference sequence). CDR3 nucleotides: TGCAGTGCTCGTGGACAGGCGGCCTACGAGCAGTACTTC. Amino acid sequence: CSARGQAAYEQYF.

This clonotype occurred many times. The chain is built from TRBV7-2 and TRBJ2-7; D unclear. Germline CDR1 and CDR2: SGHTA and FQGNSA. Trimming shortened V by 1 base and J by 6 bases, and 7 bases separated the two germline ends. This CDR3 is built from 12 residues. The DNA for the CDR3 is TGTGCCAGCAGCTTAGAGGTCGCCGAGCAGTACTTC. This translates into CASSLEVAEQYF.

There are many counts of this clonotype. The chain recombines TRBV7-9 with TRBJ1-6; D may be TRBD1 (6 bases). This CDR3 is 16 amino acids long. V was shortened by 5 bases and J by 5 bases, with 16 bases between the two germline ends. Germline CDR1 and CDR2: SEHNR and FQNEAQ (reference sequence). The CDR3 DNA reads as TGTGCCAGCAGCCCCCCCGGGGGCAGGGATAATTCACCCCTCCACTTT. Amino acid sequence: CASSPPGGRDNSPLHF.

This clonotype was counted at least ten times. The rearrangement links TRBV2 to TRBJ2-6; TRBD2 is a possible D gene (5 bases). The CDR3 covers 17 residues. CDR1 is SNHLY, CDR2 FYNNEI, per germline. V lost 4 bases to trimming and J lost 0 bases, with 13 bases between them. Written as DNA, the CDR3 is TGTGCCAGCAGTGCCGTTATAGGGAGCTCTGGGGCCAACGTCCTGACTTTC. The encoded protein is CASSAVIGSSGANVLTF.

As concerns this clonotype: Being one base from a much bigger clone, this may be a read error. The chain employs TRBV29-1 and TRBJ1-5; maybe TRBD1 (6 bases). The CDR3 loop spans 14 amino acids. Trimming removed 4 bases from V and 9 bases from J, with 19 bases in between. The germline V gene has CDR1 SQVTM and CDR2 ANQGSEA. CDR3 sequence reads: CSVVPGDDTGPQHF. CDR3 nucleotides: TGCAGCGTTGTCCCAGGGGACGACACGGGGCCCCAGCATTTT. The full variable domain, rest sourced from reference TRBV29-1 and TRBJ1-5, is SAVISQKPSRDICQRGTSLTIQCQVDSQVTMMFWYRQQPGQSLTLIATANQGSEATYESGFVIDKFPISRPNLTFSTLTVSNMSPEDSSIYLCSVVPGDDTGPQHFGDGTRLSIL.

CDR3 coding DNA: TGTGCCAGCAGCTTAGGGGGGCGGGGAGGGGCTTTCTTT. This codes for CASSLGGRGGAFF. V is TRBV7-2 and J is TRBJ1-1, with a weak D call TRBD1 (6 bases). The CDR3 has 13 amino acids. Germline CDR1 and CDR2: SGHTA and FQGNSA. The V end was cut by 1 base, the J end by 11 bases, with 14 bases between.

This clonotype has ten or more counts. The V gene is TRBV5-1, the J gene TRBJ1-2; D not certain. Germline V lookup: CDR1 SGHRS, CDR2 YFSETQ. Trimming left V 0 bases short and J 3 bases short, with 12 bases between. CDR3 length: 15 amino acids. CDR3 in amino acids: CASSLEASGDYGYTF. The CDR3 DNA follows: TGCGCCAGCAGCTTGGAGGCCAGTGGGGACTATGGCTACACCTTC.